This entry lists 30 T cell receptor beta chains sequenced from one sample in a study of shared clonotypes between healthy human individuals. Measured with immunoSEQ multiplex PCR; TCRdb has only the in-frame clones, and not every one. The repertoire includes around 1.5 million clones, approximately 98% of them detected once, and roughly 0.42% sits in the top ten. The sample comprised naive CD4+ T cells sorted from blood. Sample subset: CD45RA+ positively selected. All receptors derive from a man in his thirties or forties in good health.

The CDR3: CASTLAGSPDTQYF. CDR3 in DNA: TGTGCCAGCACTCTGGCGGGAAGCCCCGATACGCAGTATTTT. The chain joins TRBV6-6 to TRBJ2-3, with D possibly TRBD2 on 6 matching bases. The CDR3 covers 14 residues. Germline V gene sequence: CDR1 MNHNY, CDR2 SVGAGI (reference sequence). Trimming took off 7 bases at V and 6 bases at J, with 17 bases between the two ends.

The chain's CDR3 is CASRLPGVRDTEAFF. CDR3 nucleotide sequence: TGTGCCAGCAGATTACCAGGGGTGCGTGATACTGAAGCTTTCTTT. J is TRBJ1-1 and V is TRBV25-1, with D possibly being TRBD1 (6 bases). CDR3 length: 15 residues. The V gene's germline CDR1 is MGHDK and CDR2 SYGVNS. The V end lost 6 bases, the J end lost 5 bases, and 19 bases lay between the germline ends.

The genes are TRBV16 and TRBJ2-5; the match to TRBD1 covers 8 bases. CDR1 is KGHSY, CDR2 FQNENV, per germline. Germline trimming cut 1 base from V and 6 bases from J; bases unmatched to any gene: 10. The CDR3 totals 16 residues. The chain's CDR3 is CASSQLGNRGAKTQYF. Written as DNA, the CDR3 is TGTGCCAGCAGCCAATTGGGAAACAGGGGGGCGAAGACCCAGTACTTC.

With regard to this clone: Sequence at one end of the junction differs from germline and may be a read error. The chain combines TRBV19 with TRBJ2-7; possibly TRBD2 for D (6 bases). The CDR3 totals 10 residues. Germline values: CDR1 LNHDA, CDR2 SQIVND (reference sequence). CDR3 nucleotide sequence: TGCCGACTAGGGGCGGCCGAGCAGTACTTC. This encodes CRLGAAEQYF. Supplemented by reference TRBV19 and TRBJ2-7, the full variable domain reads DGGITQSPKYLFRKEGQNVTLSCEQNLNHDAMYWYRQDPGQGLRLIYYSQIVNDFQKGDIAEGYSVSREKKESFPLTVTSAQKNPTAFYLCRLGAAEQYFGPGTRLTVT.

The chain links TRBV18 to TRBJ2-7, with a tentative D call TRBD1 (6 bases). Between the trimmed V and J ends, which lost 4 bases and 1 base, there was a span of 11 bases. The CDR3 is 14 amino acids. Looked up from germline, CDR1 is KGHSH and CDR2 is LQKENI. In nucleotides, the CDR3 is TGTGCCAGCTCACTCGACCAGGGGTCCTACGAGCAGTACTTC. This encodes CASSLDQGSYEQYF. The full variable domain, completed using reference TRBV18 and TRBJ2-7, is NAGVMQNPRHLVRRRGQEARLRCSPMKGHSHVYWYRQLPEEGLKFMVYLQKENIIDESGMPKERFSAEFPKEGPSILRIQQVVRGDSAAYFCASSLDQGSYEQYFGPGTRLTVT.

This rearrangement joins TRBV2 to TRBJ2-5; D unclear. The CDR3 consists of 14 residues. Germline V gene lookup returns CDR1 SNHLY and CDR2 FYNNEI. The V gene lost 1 base and the J gene lost 2 bases, with 8 bases spanning the gap. The chain's CDR3 is CASSEGLRQETQYF. DNA of the CDR3: TGTGCCAGCAGTGAAGGTCTCCGACAAGAGACCCAGTACTTC.

The CDR3 reads CASSLETSASYEQYF. The CDR3, as DNA: TGTGCCAGCAGCTTAGAAACTAGCGCATCCTACGAGCAGTACTTC. This sequence joins TRBV7-6 and TRBJ2-7; 7 bases fit TRBD2. Germline V gives CDR1 SGHVS, CDR2 FNYEAQ. Unmatched junction bases numbered 4, after V lost 1 base and J lost 1 base. The CDR3 covers 15 residues.

CDR3 in DNA: TGTGCCAGCAGCCGAGGCTCCTACAATGAGCAGTTCTTC. This codes for CASSRGSYNEQFF. The V call is TRBV7-3, the J call TRBJ2-1; D is unclear. The CDR3 is 13 amino acids. Trimming took 5 bases from V and 0 from J, leaving 5 bases between them. The germline V gene encodes CDR1 SGHTA and CDR2 FQGTGA.

The J gene is TRBJ1-4, the V gene TRBV11-2; possible D gene TRBD1, 5 bases. Germline CDR1 is SGHAT and CDR2 is FQNNGV. The CDR3 covers 14 residues. The V end was cut by 5 bases, the J end by 6 bases, with 13 bases between. For the CDR3, the DNA is TGTGCCAGCAGCCCGACCGGGGGTTATGAAAAACTGTTTTTT. Translated: CASSPTGGYEKLFF.

The V and J genes are TRBV18 and TRBJ1-1, with D possibly TRBD1 on 5 matching bases. Germline-derived CDR1 and CDR2 are KGHSH and LQKENI. The length of the CDR3 is 14 residues. The V and J ends lost 0 bases and 6 bases respectively, with 11 bases between them. CDR3 bases: TGTGCCAGCTCACCACCCCAGGGTATCGCTGAAGCTTTCTTT. Translating gives CASSPPQGIAEAFF.

This chain links TRBV18 with TRBJ2-5; D ambiguous. Germline values: CDR1 KGHSH, CDR2 LQKENI. The CDR3 extends over 15 amino acids. The germline V and J ends were trimmed by 1 base and 5 bases, with 14 bases remaining between them. In DNA form, the CDR3 reads TGTGCCAGCTCACCACGGATTACAGACCTGGAGACCCAGTACTTC. Translated, it gives CASSPRITDLETQYF.

The rearrangement uses TRBV11-2 and TRBJ2-2, with 9 bases lining up with TRBD2. The germline V gene encodes CDR1 SGHAT and CDR2 FQNNGV. The CDR3 is 17 residues long. The V segment lost 6 bases and the J segment 4 bases; nucleotides outside the gene matches: 12. The CDR3 spells CASRKRSSGRFTGELFF. The CDR3 region has the DNA TGTGCCAGCAGAAAAAGGTCGAGCGGGAGGTTCACCGGGGAGCTGTTTTTT.

The chain is built from TRBV10-2 and TRBJ1-3, with D tentatively TRBD1 (6 bases). This CDR3 contains 13 residues. Germline V gene data show CDR1 as WSHSY and CDR2 as SAAADI. V gave up 5 bases and J gave up 2 bases, with 7 bases separating them. The CDR3 loop is CASSTGPGNTIYF. The CDR3 DNA follows: TGCGCCAGCAGTACAGGGCCTGGAAACACCATATATTTT.

This CDR3 reads CASSLEGSQPQHF. DNA of the CDR3: TGTGCCAGCAGCTTAGAGGGAAGTCAGCCCCAGCATTTT. The V gene is TRBV5-6, the J gene TRBJ1-5; D unresolved. The V gene lost 2 bases and the J gene lost 6 bases, with 9 bases spanning the gap. The germline V gene encodes CDR1 SGHDT and CDR2 YYEEEE. The length of the CDR3 is 13 residues.

The CDR3 sequence: CASSHISVVPNTGELFF. CDR3 DNA sequence: TGTGCCAGCAGCCATATCAGTGTGGTCCCGAACACCGGGGAGCTGTTTTTT. The chain has TRBV7-3 and TRBJ2-2; D uncertain. Trimming removed 5 bases from V and 0 bases from J, with 16 bases in between. CDR3 length: 17 residues. Germline V gives CDR1 SGHTA, CDR2 FQGTGA.

The chain has TRBV6-5 and TRBJ2-1, with D maybe TRBD1 (7 bases). This CDR3 is built from 13 residues. Germline lookup yields CDR1 MNHEY and CDR2 SVGAGI. V was clipped by 4 bases and J by 7 bases, with 11 bases between them. As DNA, the CDR3 is TGTGCCAGCAGTTTACAGGGGAGGAATGAGCAGTTCTTC. It translates to CASSLQGRNEQFF.

The chain has TRBV29-1 and TRBJ2-4, with D hard to call. The V and J ends lost 4 bases and 8 bases respectively, with 9 bases between them. This CDR3 comprises 11 residues. Germline V CDR1 and CDR2: SQVTM, ANQGSEA. CDR3 region: CSVVEGYIQYF. The DNA for the CDR3 is TGCAGCGTTGTTGAAGGGTACATTCAGTACTTC.

V and J are TRBV20-1 and TRBJ1-1; weak D call: TRBD1 (5 bases). V was cut by 6 bases and J by 6 bases, with 11 bases left in between. Germline V lookup: CDR1 DFQATT, CDR2 SNEGSKA (reference sequence). The CDR3 loop spans 11 amino acids. For the CDR3, the DNA is TGCAGTGCCCCAGGGCCTGCTGAAGCTTTCTTT. It is translated as CSAPGPAEAFF.

This clone has just one count. V usage is TRBV6-6 and J usage is TRBJ2-4; TRBD2 agrees at 10 bases. The V gene's germline CDR1 is MNHNY and CDR2 SVGAGI (reference sequence). Trimming took 7 bases from V and 15 from J; bases not matched to a gene: 21. The CDR3 length is 16 residues. CDR3 nucleotides: TGTGCCAGCACCCTCCCCGAGGCTAGCGGGGGCACCTTAGCGTACTTC. It yields the protein CASTLPEASGGTLAYF.

The gene calls are TRBV15 and TRBJ2-7; D is unclear. V lost 5 bases, J lost 0 bases, and 23 bases lay in between. The CDR3 totals 18 residues. From germline, CDR1 is LNHNV and CDR2 YYDKDF (reference sequence). The CDR3 DNA sequence: TGTGCCACCAGCTCCCCTCCACCCGGTGGGTTAACCTCCTACGAGCAGTACTTC. This codes for CATSSPPPGGLTSYEQYF.

This chain links TRBV14 with TRBJ2-5; D is unclear. Germline V CDR1 and CDR2: SGHDN, FVKESK. This CDR3 comprises 12 residues. Deletions cut 4 bases from V and 0 bases from J, with 3 bases between. CDR3 coding DNA: TGTGCCAGCAGCCCTTACCAAGAGACCCAGTACTTC. It yields the protein CASSPYQETQYF. The complete variable domain, with remaining parts taken from reference TRBV14 and TRBJ2-5, reads EAGVTQFPSHSVIEKGQTVTLRCDPISGHDNLYWYRRVMGKEIKFLLHFVKESKQDESGMPNNRFLAERTGGTYSTLKVQPAELEDSGVYFCASSPYQETQYFGPGTRLLVL.

Worth noting for this clone: Other nucleotide sequences from this sample produce the same CDR3. CDR3 sequence (DNA): TGCAGTGCTCGGGCCGGTGATACGCAGTATTTT. It translates to CSARAGDTQYF. The chain couples TRBV20-1 to TRBJ2-3, with no clear D. Germline assignment: CDR1 DFQATT and CDR2 SNEGSKA (reference sequence). CDR3 length: 11 amino acids. V was shortened by 5 bases and J by 6 bases, with 9 bases between the two germline ends.

The chain employs TRBV5-8 and TRBJ2-5; TRBD2 aligns across 8 bases. The V and J ends lost 4 bases and 4 bases, in that order; junction bases with no gene match: 3. The CDR3 has 13 residues. The germline CDR1 and CDR2 sequences are SGHTS and YDEGEE. CDR3 residues: CASSPSGGETQYF. The DNA for the CDR3 is TGTGCCAGCAGCCCGAGCGGGGGAGAGACCCAGTACTTC.

The chain joins TRBV18 to TRBJ2-2, with TRBD1 matching over 7 bases. Germline V CDR1 and CDR2: KGHSH, LQKENI. Trimming cost V 5 bases and J 0 bases; bases outside gene matches: 9. The CDR3 is 17 amino acids. CDR3 nucleotides: TGTGCCAGCTCATGGGCTCCGACAGGGACGAACACCGGGGAGCTGTTTTTT. It is translated as CASSWAPTGTNTGELFF.

In this sample, this clone turned up once. The V and J genes are TRBV2 and TRBJ2-2; D gene uncertain. Germline lookup yields CDR1 SNHLY and CDR2 FYNNEI. The V end was cut by 7 bases, the J end by 4 bases, with 10 bases between. The CDR3 runs 13 residues. The CDR3 nucleotides are TGTGCCAGCAAGGGTCCGGTCACCGGGGAGCTGTTTTTT. Protein product: CASKGPVTGELFF.

This clone was counted a few times. The rearrangement links TRBV19 to TRBJ2-1; TRBD2 matches at 12 bases. CDR1 and CDR2 from the germline V gene are LNHDA and SQIVND (reference sequence). V shed 7 bases and J 3 bases; nucleotides not matched to a gene: 4. This CDR3 spans 15 amino acids. CDR3 amino acids: CASTPGLAGYNEQFF. The CDR3 DNA reads TGTGCCAGTACCCCGGGACTAGCGGGCTACAATGAGCAGTTCTTC.

CDR3 sequence: CASSTESYNEQFF. In nucleotides, the CDR3 is TGTGCCAGCAGCACAGAGTCCTACAATGAGCAGTTCTTC. The chain joins TRBV6-1 to TRBJ2-1, with D unclear. V lost 6 bases and J 1 base, leaving 7 bases between the germline ends. CDR1 and CDR2 (germline): MNHNS, SASEGT. The CDR3 is 13 residues long.

In regard to this clone: In the same sample, other DNA sequences code for this CDR3. The chain joins TRBV6-1 to TRBJ2-7, with 9 bases lining up with TRBD2. CDR1 is MNHNS, CDR2 SASEGT, per germline. The CDR3 has 15 residues. V dropped 4 bases and J dropped 0; count of bases not matched to a gene: 4. CDR3 in amino acids: CASSALAGSSYEQYF. CDR3 DNA: TGTGCCAGCAGTGCCCTAGCGGGGAGCTCCTACGAGCAGTACTTC.

This clone was observed a few times. V is TRBV7-9 and J is TRBJ1-2; unclear D gene. The ends were cut back, 5 bases at V and 7 bases at J, with 8 bases in the middle. This CDR3 comprises 11 residues. From germline, CDR1 is SEHNR and CDR2 FQNEAQ (reference sequence). CDR3 sequence: CASSTRFGYTF. The CDR3 DNA is TGTGCCAGCAGCACCCGCTTTGGCTACACCTTC.

The chain links TRBV6-6 to TRBJ2-7; 7 bases map to TRBD2. The V and J ends lost 2 bases and 6 bases, in that order; junction bases with no gene match: 7. This CDR3 contains 14 residues. Germline V gene sequence: CDR1 MNHNY, CDR2 SVGAGI (reference sequence). The CDR3 coding sequence is TGTGCCAGCAGTTACCTGGGCCCGGGGGGCGAGCAGTACTTC. It is translated as CASSYLGPGGEQYF.